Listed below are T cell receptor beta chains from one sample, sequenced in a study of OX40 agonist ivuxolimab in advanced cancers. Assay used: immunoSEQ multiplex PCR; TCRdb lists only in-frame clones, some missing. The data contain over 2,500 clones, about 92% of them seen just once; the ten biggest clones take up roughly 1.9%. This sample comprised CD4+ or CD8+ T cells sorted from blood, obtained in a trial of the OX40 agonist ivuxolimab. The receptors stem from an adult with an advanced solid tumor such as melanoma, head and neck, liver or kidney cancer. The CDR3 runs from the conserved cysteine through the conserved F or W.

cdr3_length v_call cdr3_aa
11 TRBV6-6 CASSGTYEQYF
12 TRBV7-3 CASGQDRDTQYF
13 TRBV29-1 CSVESRGTGELFF
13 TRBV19 CATRRTGYDEQFF
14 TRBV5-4 CASSLYQQGSPLHF
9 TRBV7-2 CASSFEQYF
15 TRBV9 CASSVRASGVNEQFF
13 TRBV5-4 CASSLVTGYGYTF
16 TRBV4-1 CASSQSPAATIYEQYF
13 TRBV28 CASGGYSYNEQFF
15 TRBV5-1 CASSRSTSGPYEQYF
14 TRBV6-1 CASSEIGGGGPQHF
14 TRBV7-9 CASSLLGGQETQYF
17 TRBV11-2 CASSLDRGRQSGYEQYF
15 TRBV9 CASSVGLASGNTIYF
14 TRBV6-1 CASSKGSSGNTIYF
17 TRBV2 CASSAEGTASGANVLTF
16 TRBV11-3 CASSLDHGVGTDTQYF
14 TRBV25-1 CASSESLAISPLHF
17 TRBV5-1 CASSGQTGGAAIGELFF
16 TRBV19 CASSRQGGWNTGELFF
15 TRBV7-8 CASSLTGPDPLEQYF
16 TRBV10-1 CASSELAETNTGELFF
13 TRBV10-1 CASSEATSGLQYF
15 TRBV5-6 CASSRPQGARTEAFF
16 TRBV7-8 CASSRALAGANNEQFF
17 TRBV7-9 CASSSGLAGLFGNEQFF
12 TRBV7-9 CASSYRDYGYTF
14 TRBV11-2 CASSLAGVNYGYTF
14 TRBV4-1 CASSQGTRGSEQYF
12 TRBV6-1 CASAPTNYGYTF
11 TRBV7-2 CASSQRGQQYF